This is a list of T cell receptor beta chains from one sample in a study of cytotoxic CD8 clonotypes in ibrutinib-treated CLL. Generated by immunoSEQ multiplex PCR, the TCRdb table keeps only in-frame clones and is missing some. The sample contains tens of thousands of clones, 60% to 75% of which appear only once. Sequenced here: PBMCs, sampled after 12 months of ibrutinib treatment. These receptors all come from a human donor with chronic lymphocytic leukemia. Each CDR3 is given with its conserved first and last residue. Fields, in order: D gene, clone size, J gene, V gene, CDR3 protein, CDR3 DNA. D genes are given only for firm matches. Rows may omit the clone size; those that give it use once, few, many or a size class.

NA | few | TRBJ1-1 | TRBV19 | CASKAQSTEAFF | TGTGCCAGTAAGGCCCAGAGCACTGAAGCTTTCTTT
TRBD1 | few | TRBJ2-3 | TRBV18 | CASSADRSTDTQYF | TGTGCCAGCTCAGCGGACAGGAGCACAGATACGCAGTATTTT
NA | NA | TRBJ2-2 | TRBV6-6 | CASSYYRGSGELFF | TGTGCCAGCAGTTACTATAGGGGGTCCGGGGAGCTGTTTTTT
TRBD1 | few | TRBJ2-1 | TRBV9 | CASSVESPGTGVFVYNEQFF | TGTGCCAGCAGCGTAGAAAGCCCCGGGACAGGGGTTTTTGTTTACAATGAGCAGTTCTTC
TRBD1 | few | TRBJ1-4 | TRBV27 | CASSGDRNEKLFF | TGTGCCAGCAGTGGGGACAGAAATGAAAAACTGTTTTTT
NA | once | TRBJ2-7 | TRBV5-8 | CASSGQPGSYEQYF | TGTGCCAGCAGCGGACAGCCTGGATCGTACGAGCAGTACTTC
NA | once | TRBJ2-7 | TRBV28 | CASSPGHSYEQYF | TGTGCCAGCAGTCCAGGGCACTCCTACGAGCAGTACTTC
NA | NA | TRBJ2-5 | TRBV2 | CASSWTEETQYF | TGTGCCAGCAGTTGGACAGAAGAGACCCAGTACTTC
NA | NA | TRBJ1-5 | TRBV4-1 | CASSQGGGRERQPQHF | TGCGCCAGCAGCCAAGGGGGTGGCAGGGAACGTCAGCCCCAGCATTTT
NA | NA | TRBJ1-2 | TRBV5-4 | CASSLKDRIYGYTF | TGTGCCAGCAGCTTGAAAGATAGGATCTATGGCTACACCTTC
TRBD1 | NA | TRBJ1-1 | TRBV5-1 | CATRGQINTEAFF | TGCGCCACCAGGGGACAGATCAACACTGAAGCTTTCTTT